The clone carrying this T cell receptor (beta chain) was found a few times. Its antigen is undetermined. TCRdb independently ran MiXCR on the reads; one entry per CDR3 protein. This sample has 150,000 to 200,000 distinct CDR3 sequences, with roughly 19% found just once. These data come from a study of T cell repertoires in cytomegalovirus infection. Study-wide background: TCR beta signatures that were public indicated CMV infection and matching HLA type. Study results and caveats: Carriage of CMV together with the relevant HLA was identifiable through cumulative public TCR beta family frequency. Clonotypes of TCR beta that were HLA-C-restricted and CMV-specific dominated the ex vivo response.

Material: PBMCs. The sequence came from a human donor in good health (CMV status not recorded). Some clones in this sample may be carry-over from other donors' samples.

The CDR3 loop reads CASSLEGAGNQPQHF. In nucleotides, the CDR3 is TGTGCCAGCAGCTTAGAGGGGGCGGGCAATCAGCCCCAGCATTTT. The rearrangement joins TRBV7-2 to TRBJ1-5; 7 nucleotides agree with TRBD1. The CDR3 totals 15 residues. From germline, CDR1 is SGHTA and CDR2 FQGNSA. Trimming took 1 base from V and 2 from J; bases not matched to a gene: 2.